This TCR beta chain was captured by sequencing in a study of regulatory T cells in long-lasting Graves disease. There are many counts of this clonotype. CDR1 is SGHAT and CDR2 is FQNNGV in the germline V gene. This CDR3 is built from 15 residues. V was trimmed by 4 bases and J by 0 bases, leaving 12 bases between them. Building of the TCR beta libraries involved iRepertoire HTBI primers and Arm-PCR of CDR3 regions. Authors' data handling: Taken together, the samples had 55 to 70 TRBV and around 14 TRBJ segments identified. Each CDR3 protein is one row after TCRdb ran MiXCR on the multiplex PCR reads. Here the V and J calls rest on TCRdb's processing, not on the authors' analysis. Among about 470,000 distinct CDR3 sequences listed, 14% to 15% were seen once. Time point denoted: newly diagnosed GD, antithyroid drugs for less than 3 months. The TCR library was prepared using RNA isolated from PBMCs. This sample was also put to use in a study of T cells in Graves' hyperthyroidism and ophthalmopathy. That work contributes: Uncontrolled infection, other autoimmune disease, pregnancy or lactation excluded patients. Peripheral blood also featured most of the thyroid clonotypes expanded above 0.001.

The sequence came from a young woman with Graves disease. The rearrangement joins TRBV11-2 to TRBJ1-1, with D possibly being TRBD1 (5 bases). The source was peripheral blood mononuclear cells (PBMCs), collected at new diagnosis, from a patient treated with antithyroid drugs. The CDR3 here is CASSYRGPMNTEAFF. The CDR3 bases are TGTGCCAGCAGCTACCGGGGCCCGATGAACACTGAAGCTTTCTTT.